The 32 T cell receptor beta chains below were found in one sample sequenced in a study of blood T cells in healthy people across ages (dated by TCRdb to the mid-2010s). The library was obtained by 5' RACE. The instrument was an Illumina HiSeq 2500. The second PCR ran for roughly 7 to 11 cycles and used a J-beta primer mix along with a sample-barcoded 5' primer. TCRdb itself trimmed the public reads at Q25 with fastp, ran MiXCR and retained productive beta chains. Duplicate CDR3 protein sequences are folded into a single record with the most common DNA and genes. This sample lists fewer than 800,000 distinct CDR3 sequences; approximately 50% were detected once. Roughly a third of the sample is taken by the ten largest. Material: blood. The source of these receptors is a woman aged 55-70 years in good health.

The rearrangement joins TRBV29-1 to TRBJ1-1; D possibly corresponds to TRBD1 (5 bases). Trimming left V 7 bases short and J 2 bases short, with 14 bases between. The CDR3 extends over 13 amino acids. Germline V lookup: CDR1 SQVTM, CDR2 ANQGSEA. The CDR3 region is CSGEGKGNTEAFF. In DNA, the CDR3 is TGCAGCGGGGAGGGGAAGGGAAACACTGAAGCTTTCTTT.

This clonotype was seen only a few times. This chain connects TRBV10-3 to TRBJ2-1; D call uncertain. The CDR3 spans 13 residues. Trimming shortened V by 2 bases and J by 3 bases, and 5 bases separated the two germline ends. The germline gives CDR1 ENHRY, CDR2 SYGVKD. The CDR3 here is CAISERVYNEQFF. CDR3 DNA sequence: TGTGCCATCAGTGAGCGGGTCTACAATGAGCAGTTCTTC.

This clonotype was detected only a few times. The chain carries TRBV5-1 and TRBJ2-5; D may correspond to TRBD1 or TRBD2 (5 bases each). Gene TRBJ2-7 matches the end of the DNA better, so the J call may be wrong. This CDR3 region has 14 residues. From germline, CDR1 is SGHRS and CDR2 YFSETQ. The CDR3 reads CASSSRAGPNEQYF. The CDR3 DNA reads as TGCGCCAGCAGCTCGAGGGCAGGGCCGAACGAGCAGTACTTC.

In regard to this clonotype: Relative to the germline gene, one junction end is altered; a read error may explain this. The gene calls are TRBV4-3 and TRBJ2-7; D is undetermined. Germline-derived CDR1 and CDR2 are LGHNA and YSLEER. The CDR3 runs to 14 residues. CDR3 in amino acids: CAGSQDPDFYEQYF. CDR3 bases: TGCGCCGGCAGCCAAGACCCCGACTTCTACGAGCAGTACTTC.

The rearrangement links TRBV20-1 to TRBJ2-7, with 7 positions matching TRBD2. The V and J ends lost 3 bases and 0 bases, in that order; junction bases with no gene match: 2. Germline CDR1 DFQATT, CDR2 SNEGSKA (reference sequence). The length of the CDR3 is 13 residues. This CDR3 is CSARGGTSYEQYF. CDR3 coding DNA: TGCAGTGCTAGGGGGGGGACCTCCTACGAGCAGTACTTC.

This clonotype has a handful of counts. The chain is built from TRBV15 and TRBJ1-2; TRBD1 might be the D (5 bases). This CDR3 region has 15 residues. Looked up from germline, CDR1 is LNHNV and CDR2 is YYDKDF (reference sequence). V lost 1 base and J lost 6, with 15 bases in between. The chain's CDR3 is CATSRALSGGDGYTF. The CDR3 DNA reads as TGTGCCACCAGCAGAGCCCTCTCCGGGGGGGATGGCTACACCTTC.

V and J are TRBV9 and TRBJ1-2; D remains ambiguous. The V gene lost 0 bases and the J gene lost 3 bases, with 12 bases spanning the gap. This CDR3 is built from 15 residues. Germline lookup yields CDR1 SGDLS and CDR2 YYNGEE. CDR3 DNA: TGTGCCAGCAGCGTAGGAGAGGGCGCCTACTATGGCTACACCTTC. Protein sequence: CASSVGEGAYYGYTF. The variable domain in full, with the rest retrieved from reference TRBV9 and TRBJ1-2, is DSGVTQTPKHLITATGQRVTLRCSPRSGDLSVYWYQQSLDQGLQFLIQYYNGEERAKGNILERFSAQQFPDLHSELNLSSLELGDSALYFCASSVGEGAYYGYTFGSGTRLTVV.

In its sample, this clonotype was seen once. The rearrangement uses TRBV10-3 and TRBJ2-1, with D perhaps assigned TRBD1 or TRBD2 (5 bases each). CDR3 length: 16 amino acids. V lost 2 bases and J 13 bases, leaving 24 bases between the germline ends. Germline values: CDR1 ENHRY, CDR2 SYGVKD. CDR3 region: CAISEPIRDAKEIQFF. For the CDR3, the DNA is TGTGCCATCAGTGAGCCCATCCGGGACGCCAAAGAGATCCAGTTCTTC.

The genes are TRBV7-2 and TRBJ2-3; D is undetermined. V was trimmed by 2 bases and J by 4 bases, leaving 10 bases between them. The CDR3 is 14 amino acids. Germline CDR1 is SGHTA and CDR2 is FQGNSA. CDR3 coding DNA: TGTGCCAGCAGCTTACCACACCCGCCAGATACGCAGTATTTT. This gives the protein CASSLPHPPDTQYF.

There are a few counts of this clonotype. The CDR3, as DNA: TGTGCCAGCAGTGTGTCCAAGCCCTACGAGCAGTACTTC. It encodes CASSVSKPYEQYF. The chain employs TRBV2 and TRBJ2-4; no definite D call. The tail of the sequence fits TRBJ2-7 better, so the J call may be wrong. This CDR3 spans 13 amino acids. Germline V CDR1 and CDR2: SNHLY, FYNNEI.

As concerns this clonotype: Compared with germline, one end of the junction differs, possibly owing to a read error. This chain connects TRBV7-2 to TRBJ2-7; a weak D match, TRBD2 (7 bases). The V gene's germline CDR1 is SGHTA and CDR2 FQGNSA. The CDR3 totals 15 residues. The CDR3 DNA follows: TGTGTCAGCAGCTTACGGGGGGCGAGCTCCTACGAGCAGTACTTC. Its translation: CVSSLRGASSYEQYF. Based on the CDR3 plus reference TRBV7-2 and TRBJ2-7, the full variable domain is GAGVSQSPSNKVTEKGKDVELRCDPISGHTALYWYRQSLGQGLEFLIYFQGNSAPDKSGLPSDRFSAERTGGSVSTLTIQRTQQEDSAVYLCVSSLRGASSYEQYFGPGTRLTVT.

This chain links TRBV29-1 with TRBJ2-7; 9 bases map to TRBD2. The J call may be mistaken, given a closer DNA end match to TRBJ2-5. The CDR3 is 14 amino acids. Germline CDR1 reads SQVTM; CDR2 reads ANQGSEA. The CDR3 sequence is CSVAGTSREETQYF. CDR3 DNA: TGCAGCGTGGCTGGGACTAGCAGGGAAGAGACCCAGTACTTC.

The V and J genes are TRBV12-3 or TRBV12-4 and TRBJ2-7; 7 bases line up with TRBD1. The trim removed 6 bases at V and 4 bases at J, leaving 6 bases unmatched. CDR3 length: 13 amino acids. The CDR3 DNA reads TGTGCCAGCAGCAGAACAGGGGAATACGAGCAGTACTTC. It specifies CASSRTGEYEQYF.

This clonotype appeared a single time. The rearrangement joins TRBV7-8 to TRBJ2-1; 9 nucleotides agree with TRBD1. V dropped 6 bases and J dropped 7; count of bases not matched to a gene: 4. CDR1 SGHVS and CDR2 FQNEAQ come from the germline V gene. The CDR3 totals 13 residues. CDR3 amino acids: CASRDRGLNEQFF. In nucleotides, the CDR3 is TGTGCCAGCAGGGACAGGGGCCTAAATGAGCAGTTCTTC.

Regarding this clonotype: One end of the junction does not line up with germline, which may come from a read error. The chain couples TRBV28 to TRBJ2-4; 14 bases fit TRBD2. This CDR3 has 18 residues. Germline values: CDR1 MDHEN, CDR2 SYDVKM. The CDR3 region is CASTGGLAGAGTKNILYF. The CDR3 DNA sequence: TGTGCCAGCACCGGGGGACTAGCGGGAGCGGGAACCAAAAACATTCTGTACTTC.

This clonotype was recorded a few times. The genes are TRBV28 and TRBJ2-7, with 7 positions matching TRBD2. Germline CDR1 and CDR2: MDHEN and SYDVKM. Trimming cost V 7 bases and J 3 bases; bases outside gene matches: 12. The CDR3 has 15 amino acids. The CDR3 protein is CASNPGGNPLYEQYF. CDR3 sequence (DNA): TGTGCCAGCAACCCGGGGGGAAACCCCCTCTACGAGCAGTACTTC.

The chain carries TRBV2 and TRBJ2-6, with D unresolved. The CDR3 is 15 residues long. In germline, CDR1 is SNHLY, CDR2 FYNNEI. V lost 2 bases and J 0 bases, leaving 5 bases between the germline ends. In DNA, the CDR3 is TGTGCCAGCAGTGAACCCCTCTCTGGGGCCAACGTCCTGACTTTC. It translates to CASSEPLSGANVLTF.

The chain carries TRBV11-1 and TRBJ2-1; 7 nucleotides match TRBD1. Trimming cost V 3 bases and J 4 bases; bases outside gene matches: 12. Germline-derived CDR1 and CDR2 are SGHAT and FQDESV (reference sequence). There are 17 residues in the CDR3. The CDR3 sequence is CASSFRPQGSSYNEQFF. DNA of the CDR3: TGTGCCAGCAGCTTTCGGCCACAGGGGAGTTCATACAATGAGCAGTTCTTC.

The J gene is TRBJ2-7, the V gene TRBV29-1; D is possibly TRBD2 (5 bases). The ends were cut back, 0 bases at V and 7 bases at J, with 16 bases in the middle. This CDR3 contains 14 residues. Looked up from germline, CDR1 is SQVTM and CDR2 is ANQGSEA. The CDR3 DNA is TGCAGCGTTGAAGATGGGAAGGGCCGAGGGGAGCAGTACTTC. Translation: CSVEDGKGRGEQYF.

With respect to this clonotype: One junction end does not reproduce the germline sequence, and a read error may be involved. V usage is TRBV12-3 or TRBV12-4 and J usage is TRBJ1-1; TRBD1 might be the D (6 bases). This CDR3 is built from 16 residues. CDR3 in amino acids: CASSLTQRQVNIEAFF. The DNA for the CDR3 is TGTGCCAGCAGTTTGACCCAGCGACAGGTGAACATTGAAGCTTTCTTT.

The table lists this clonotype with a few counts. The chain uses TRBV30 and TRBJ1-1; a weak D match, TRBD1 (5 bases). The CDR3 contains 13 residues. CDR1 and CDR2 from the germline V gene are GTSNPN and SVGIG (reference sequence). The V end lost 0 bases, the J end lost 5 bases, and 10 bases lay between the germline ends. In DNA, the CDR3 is TGTGCCTGGAGTGTGATGGGGGGAACTGAAGCTTTCTTT. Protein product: CAWSVMGGTEAFF.

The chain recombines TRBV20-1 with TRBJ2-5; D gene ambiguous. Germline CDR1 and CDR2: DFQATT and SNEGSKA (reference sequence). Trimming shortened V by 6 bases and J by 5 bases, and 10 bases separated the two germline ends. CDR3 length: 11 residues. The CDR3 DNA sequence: TGCAGTGCCCAAAGCAGCGAGACCCAGTACTTC. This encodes CSAQSSETQYF.

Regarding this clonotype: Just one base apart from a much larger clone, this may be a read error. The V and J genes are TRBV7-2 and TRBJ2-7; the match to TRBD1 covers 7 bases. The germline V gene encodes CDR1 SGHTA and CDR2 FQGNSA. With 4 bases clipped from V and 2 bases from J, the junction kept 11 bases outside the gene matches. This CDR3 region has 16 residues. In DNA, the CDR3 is TGTGCCAGCAGCTCAAGACAGGGATCAGGCCCCTACGAGCAGTACTTC. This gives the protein CASSSRQGSGPYEQYF.

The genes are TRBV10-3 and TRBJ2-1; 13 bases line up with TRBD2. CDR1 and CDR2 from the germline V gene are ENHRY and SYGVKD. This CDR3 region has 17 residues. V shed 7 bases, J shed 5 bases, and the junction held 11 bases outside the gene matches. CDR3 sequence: CAITRGLAGAINNEQFF. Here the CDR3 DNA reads TGTGCCATCACCCGAGGACTAGCGGGAGCGATAAACAATGAGCAGTTCTTC.

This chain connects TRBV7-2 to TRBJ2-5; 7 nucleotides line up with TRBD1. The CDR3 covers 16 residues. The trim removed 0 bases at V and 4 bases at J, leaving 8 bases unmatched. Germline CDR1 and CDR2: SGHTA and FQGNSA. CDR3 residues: CASSLARPKGAETQYF. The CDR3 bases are TGTGCCAGCAGCTTAGCGCGCCCTAAGGGGGCAGAGACCCAGTACTTC. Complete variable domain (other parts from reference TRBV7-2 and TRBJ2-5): GAGVSQSPSNKVTEKGKDVELRCDPISGHTALYWYRQSLGQGLEFLIYFQGNSAPDKSGLPSDRFSAERTGGSVSTLTIQRTQQEDSAVYLCASSLARPKGAETQYFGPGTRLLVL.

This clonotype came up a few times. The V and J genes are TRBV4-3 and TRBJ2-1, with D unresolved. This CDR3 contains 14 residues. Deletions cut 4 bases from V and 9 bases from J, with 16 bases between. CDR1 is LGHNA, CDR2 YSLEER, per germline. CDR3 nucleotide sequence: TGCGCCAGCAGCCCTGGGCCCACCACTACTGAGCAGTTCTTC. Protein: CASSPGPTTTEQFF.

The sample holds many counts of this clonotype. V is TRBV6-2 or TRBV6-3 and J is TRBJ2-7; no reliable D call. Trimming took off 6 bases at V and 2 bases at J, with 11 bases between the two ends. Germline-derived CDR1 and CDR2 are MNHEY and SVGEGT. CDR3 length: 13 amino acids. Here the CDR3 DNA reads TGTGCCAGCAGCCCTCGTACGCCCTACGAGCAGTACTTC. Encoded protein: CASSPRTPYEQYF.

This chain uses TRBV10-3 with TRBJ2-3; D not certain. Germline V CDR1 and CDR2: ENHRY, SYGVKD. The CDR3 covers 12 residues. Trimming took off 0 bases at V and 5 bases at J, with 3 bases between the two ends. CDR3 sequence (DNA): TGTGCCATCAGTGAGTCACTAGATACGCAGTATTTT. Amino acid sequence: CAISESLDTQYF.

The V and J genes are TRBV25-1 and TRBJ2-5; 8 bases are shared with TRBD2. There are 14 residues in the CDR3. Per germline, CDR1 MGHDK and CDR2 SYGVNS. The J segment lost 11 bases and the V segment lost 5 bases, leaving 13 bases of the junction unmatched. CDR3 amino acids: CASSKAGDLPGQYF. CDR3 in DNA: TGTGCCAGCAGTAAAGCGGGGGACTTACCCGGGCAGTACTTC. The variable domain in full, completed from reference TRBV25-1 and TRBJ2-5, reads EADIYQTPRYLVIGTGKKITLECSQTMGHDKMYWYQQDPGMELHLIHYSYGVNSTEKGDLSSESTVSRIRTEHFPLTLESARPSHTSQYLCASSKAGDLPGQYFGPGTRLLVL.

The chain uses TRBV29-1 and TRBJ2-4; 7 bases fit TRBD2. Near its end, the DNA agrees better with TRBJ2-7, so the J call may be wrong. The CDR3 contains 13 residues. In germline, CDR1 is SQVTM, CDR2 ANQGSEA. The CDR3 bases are TGCAGCGTTGAGCAGAGGGAGGGCAGCGAGCAGTACTTC. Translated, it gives CSVEQREGSEQYF.

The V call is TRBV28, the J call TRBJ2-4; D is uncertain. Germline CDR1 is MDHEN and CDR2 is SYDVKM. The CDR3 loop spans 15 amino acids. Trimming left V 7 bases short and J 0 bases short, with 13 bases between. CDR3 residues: CASKSEGLAKNIQYF. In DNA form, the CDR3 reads TGTGCCAGCAAATCGGAAGGGTTAGCCAAAAACATTCAGTACTTC.

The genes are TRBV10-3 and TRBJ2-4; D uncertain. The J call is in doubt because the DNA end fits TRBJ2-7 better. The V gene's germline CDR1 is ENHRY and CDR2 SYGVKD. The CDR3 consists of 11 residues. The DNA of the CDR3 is TGTGCTGCAGGTCAGATGAACGAGCAGTACTTC. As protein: CAAGQMNEQYF.